The 5 T cell receptor beta chains below come from one sample, sequenced in a study of cytomegalovirus exposure and HLA in healthy donors (dated by TCRdb to the late 2010s). Library preparation was by the immunoSEQ multiplex PCR assay. A mixture of 60 forward primers for TCR Vbeta segments and 13 reverse primers for TCR Jbeta segments was used in the multiplex PCR. As stored in TCRdb, this immuneACCESS dataset retains in-frame rearrangements with V and J assigned. A fraction of the clones does not appear; measured against another copy, unresolved V genes explain less than half of the discrepancy, and the remainder lacks a known reason. This sample holds a few hundred thousand clones; approximately 70% were observed only once. Clones ranked in the top ten supply 2% to 2.5% of the sample. The sample consisted of PBMCs. The receptors were gathered from a female donor in good health and CMV-seronegative.

This clone was observed a handful of times. The chain links TRBV4-1 to TRBJ2-7, with 7 positions matching TRBD1. The CDR3 length is 15 residues. After removal of 6 bases from V and 4 bases from J, the junction contained 12 bases not matched to a gene. Looked up from germline, CDR1 is MGHRA and CDR2 is YSYEKL. CDR3 in amino acids: CASRQKTGQFYEQYF. In DNA, the CDR3 is TGCGCCAGCAGGCAAAAGACAGGGCAATTTTACGAGCAGTACTTC.

V and J are TRBV10-3 and TRBJ1-1; 9 nucleotides align to TRBD1. CDR3 length: 18 amino acids. Germline CDR1 and CDR2: ENHRY and SYGVKD. V lost 0 bases and J lost 3; bases outside the gene matches: 11. The CDR3, as DNA: TGTGCCATCAGTGAGTCGACGGGGGGACAGGGCTGGGACACTGAAGCTTTCTTT. The encoded protein is CAISESTGGQGWDTEAFF.

The CDR3 coding sequence is TGTGCCAGCGCCGGGACTAGCGGGAGGGCCGAAGAGACCCAGTACTTC. This encodes CASAGTSGRAEETQYF. The chain carries TRBV5-6 and TRBJ2-5; TRBD2 aligns across 16 bases. J gave up 3 bases and V 7 bases, and 6 bases lay outside the gene matches. The CDR3 consists of 16 residues. Germline CDR1 reads SGHDT; CDR2 reads YYEEEE.

The V call is TRBV5-8, the J call TRBJ1-4, with a possible D match to TRBD1 (6 bases). With 3 bases removed from V and 7 bases from J, the gap between germline ends came to 13 bases. The CDR3 spans 14 residues. Per germline, CDR1 SGHTS and CDR2 YDEGEE. The CDR3 DNA follows: TGTGCCAGCAGCTATACAGGGTTGGGTGAAAAACTGTTTTTT. Translating gives CASSYTGLGEKLFF.

The chain's CDR3 is CASSTYTLTSGTYEQYF. The CDR3 DNA reads TGTGCCAGCAGCACCTATACCCTAACTAGCGGGACCTACGAGCAGTACTTC. V gene TRBV11-2 combines with J gene TRBJ2-7; 10 bases line up with TRBD2. V was pared by 5 bases and J by 2 bases, with 12 bases of the junction left unmatched. Germline V CDR1 and CDR2: SGHAT, FQNNGV. This CDR3 region has 17 residues.